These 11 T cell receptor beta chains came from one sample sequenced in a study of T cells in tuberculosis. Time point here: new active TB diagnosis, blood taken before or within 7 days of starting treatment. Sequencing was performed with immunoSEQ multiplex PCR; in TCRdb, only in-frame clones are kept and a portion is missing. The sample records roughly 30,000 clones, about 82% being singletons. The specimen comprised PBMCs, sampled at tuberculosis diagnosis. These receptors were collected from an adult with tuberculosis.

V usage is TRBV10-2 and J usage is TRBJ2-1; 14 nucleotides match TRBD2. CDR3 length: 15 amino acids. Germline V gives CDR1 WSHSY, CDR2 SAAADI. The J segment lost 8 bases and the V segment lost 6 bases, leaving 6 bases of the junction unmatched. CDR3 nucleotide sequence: TGCGCCAGCAGGCCGGGACTAGCGGGAGACCATGAGCAGTTCTTC. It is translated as CASRPGLAGDHEQFF.

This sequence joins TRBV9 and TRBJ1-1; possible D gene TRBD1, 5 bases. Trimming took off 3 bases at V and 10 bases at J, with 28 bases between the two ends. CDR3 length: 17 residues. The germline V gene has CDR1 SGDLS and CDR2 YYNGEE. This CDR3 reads CASSAGTSAGLGQVAFF. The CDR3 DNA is TGTGCCAGCAGCGCCGGAACCTCAGCCGGGTTAGGACAAGTAGCTTTCTTT.

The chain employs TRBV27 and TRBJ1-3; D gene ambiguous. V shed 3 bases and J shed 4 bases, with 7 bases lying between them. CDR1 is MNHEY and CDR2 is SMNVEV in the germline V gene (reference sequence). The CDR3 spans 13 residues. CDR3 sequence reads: CASSLTPGNTIYF. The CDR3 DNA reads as TGTGCCAGCAGTTTGACACCCGGAAACACCATATATTTT.

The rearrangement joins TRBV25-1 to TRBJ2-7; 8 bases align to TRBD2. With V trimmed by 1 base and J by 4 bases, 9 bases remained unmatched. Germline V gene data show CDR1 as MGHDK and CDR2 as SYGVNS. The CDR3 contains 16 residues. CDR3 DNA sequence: TGTGCCAGCAGTGAATGGGGAGCGGGGGTCGGTTACGAGCAGTACTTC. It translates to CASSEWGAGVGYEQYF.

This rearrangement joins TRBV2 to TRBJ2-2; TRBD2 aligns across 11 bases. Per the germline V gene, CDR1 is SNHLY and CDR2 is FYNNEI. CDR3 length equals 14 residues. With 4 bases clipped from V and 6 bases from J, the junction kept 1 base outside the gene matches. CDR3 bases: TGTGCCAGCAGTGTAGCGGGAGGGCCCGGGGAGCTGTTTTTT. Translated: CASSVAGGPGELFF. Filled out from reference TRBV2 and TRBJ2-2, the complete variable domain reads EPEVTQTPSHQVTQMGQEVILRCVPISNHLYFYWYRQILGQKVEFLVSFYNNEISEKSEIFDDQFSVERPDGSNFTLKIRSTKLEDSAMYFCASSVAGGPGELFFGEGSRLTVL.

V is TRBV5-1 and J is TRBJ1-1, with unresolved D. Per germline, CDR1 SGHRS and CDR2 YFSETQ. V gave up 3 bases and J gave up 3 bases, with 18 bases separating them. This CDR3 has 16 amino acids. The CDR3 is CASSWLPEREYTEAFF. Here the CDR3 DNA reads TGCGCCAGCAGCTGGCTCCCGGAGAGGGAGTACACTGAAGCTTTCTTT. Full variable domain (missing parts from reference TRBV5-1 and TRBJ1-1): KAGVTQTPRYLIKTRGQQVTLSCSPISGHRSVSWYQQTPGQGLQFLFEYFSETQRNKGNFPGRFSGRQFSNSRSEMNVSTLELGDSALYLCASSWLPEREYTEAFFGQGTRLTVV.

Written as DNA, the CDR3 is TGTGCCAGCAGTTTAGATGACGGGTACTACAATGAGCAGTTCTTC. Residues: CASSLDDGYYNEQFF. The V and J genes are TRBV27 and TRBJ2-1; D not certain. The CDR3 runs 15 residues. Germline assignment: CDR1 MNHEY and CDR2 SMNVEV (reference sequence). V was shortened by 2 bases and J by 3 bases, with 11 bases between the two germline ends.

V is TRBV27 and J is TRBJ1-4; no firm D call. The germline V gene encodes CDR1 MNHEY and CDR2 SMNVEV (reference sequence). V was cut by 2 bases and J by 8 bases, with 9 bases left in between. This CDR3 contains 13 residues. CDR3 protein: CASSLREGEKLFF. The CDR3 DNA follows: TGTGCCAGCAGTTTAAGGGAGGGAGAAAAACTGTTTTTT. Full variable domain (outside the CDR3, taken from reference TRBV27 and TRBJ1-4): EAQVTQNPRYLITVTGKKLTVTCSQNMNHEYMSWYRQDPGLGLRQIYYSMNVEVTDKGDVPEGYKVSRKEKRNFPLILESPSPNQTSLYFCASSLREGEKLFFGSGTQLSVL.

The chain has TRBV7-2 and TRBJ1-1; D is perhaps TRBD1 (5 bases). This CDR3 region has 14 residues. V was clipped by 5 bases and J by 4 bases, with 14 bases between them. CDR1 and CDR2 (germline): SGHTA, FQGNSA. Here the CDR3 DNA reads TGTGCCAGCAGCCTGAGTGGGGGGATCACTGAAGCTTTCTTT. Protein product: CASSLSGGITEAFF.

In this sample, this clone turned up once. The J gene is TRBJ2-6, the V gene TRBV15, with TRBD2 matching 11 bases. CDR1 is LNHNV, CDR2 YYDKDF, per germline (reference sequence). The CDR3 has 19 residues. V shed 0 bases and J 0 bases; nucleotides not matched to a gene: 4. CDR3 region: CATSRDNLAGGSGANVLTF. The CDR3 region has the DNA TGTGCCACCAGCAGAGATAACCTAGCGGGGGGCTCTGGGGCCAACGTCCTGACTTTC. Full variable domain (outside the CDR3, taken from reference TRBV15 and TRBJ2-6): DAMVIQNPRYQVTQFGKPVTLSCSQTLNHNVMYWYQQKSSQAPKLLFHYYDKDFNNEADTPDNFQSRRPNTSFCFLDIRSPGLGDTAMYLCATSRDNLAGGSGANVLTFGAGSRLTVL.

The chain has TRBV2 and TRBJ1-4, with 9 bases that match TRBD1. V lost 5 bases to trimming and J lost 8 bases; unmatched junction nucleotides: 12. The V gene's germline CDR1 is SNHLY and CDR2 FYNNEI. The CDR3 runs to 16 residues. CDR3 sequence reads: CASSNKDRGEEEKLFF. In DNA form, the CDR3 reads TGTGCCAGCAGTAATAAGGACAGGGGAGAGGAGGAAAAACTGTTTTTT.